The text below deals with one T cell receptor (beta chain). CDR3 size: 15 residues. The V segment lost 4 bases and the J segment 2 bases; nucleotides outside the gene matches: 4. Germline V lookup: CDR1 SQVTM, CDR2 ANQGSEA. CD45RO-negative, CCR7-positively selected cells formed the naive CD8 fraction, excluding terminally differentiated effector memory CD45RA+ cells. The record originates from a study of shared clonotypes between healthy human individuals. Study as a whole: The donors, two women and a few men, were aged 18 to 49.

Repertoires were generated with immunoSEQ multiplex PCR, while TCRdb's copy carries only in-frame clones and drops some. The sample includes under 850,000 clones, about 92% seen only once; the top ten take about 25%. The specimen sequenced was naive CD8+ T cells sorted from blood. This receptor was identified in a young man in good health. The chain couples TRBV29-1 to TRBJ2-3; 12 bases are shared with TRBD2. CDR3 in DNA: TGCAGCGTTGTTCTAGCGGGAGGGATCACAGATACGCAGTATTTT. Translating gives CSVVLAGGITDTQYF.